Listed below are T cell receptor beta chains from one sample, sequenced in a study of blood T cell repertoires in COVID-19. TCRdb's copy holds only in-frame clones and misses some; the assay was immunoSEQ multiplex PCR. Here the sample spans roughly 250,000 clones, roughly nine tenths being singletons. The sequenced sample consisted of PBMCs or T cells enriched from blood (not recorded which). The receptor source for this set is a woman aged 18-35 years who had recovered from COVID-19. The CDR3 runs from the conserved cysteine through the conserved F or W. Each record gives: J gene, D gene, V gene, clone size, CDR3 protein, CDR3 DNA. D genes are given only for firm matches. Size is omitted from some rows. Given values are once, few, many or a class for expanded clones.

>TRBJ2-2|TRBD2|TRBV5-1|few
CASSSSSSGGANTGELFF
TGCGCCAGCAGCTCCTCTTCTAGCGGGGGCGCGAACACCGGGGAGCTGTTTTTT
>TRBJ2-1|.|TRBV25-1|.
CASSYSQASNEQFF
TGTGCCAGCAGTTACTCACAGGCCTCCAATGAGCAGTTCTTC
>TRBJ2-7|.|TRBV4-2|.
CASSQEGAYEQYF
TGTGCCAGCAGCCAAGAGGGGGCATACGAGCAGTACTTC
>TRBJ2-7|.|TRBV6-9|.
CASRDTEFYEQYF
TGTGCCAGCAGGGACACGGAGTTTTACGAGCAGTACTTC
>TRBJ2-7|.|TRBV3-1/TRBV3-2|.
CASSHFTGSSYEQYF
TGTGCCAGCAGCCACTTCACAGGGAGCTCCTACGAGCAGTACTTC
>TRBJ1-5|TRBD1|TRBV18|.
CASSPNKGAPVQPQHF
TGTGCCAGCTCACCAAATAAGGGGGCCCCTGTCCAGCCCCAGCATTTT
>TRBJ1-2|.|TRBV5-1|once
CASSLDRVYGYTF
TGCGCCAGCAGCTTGGACAGGGTCTATGGCTACACCTTC
>TRBJ2-5|TRBD2|TRBV7-9|.
CASSLTLRGGPETQYF
TGTGCCAGCAGCTTAACCCTCCGCGGGGGGCCGGAGACCCAGTACTTC
>TRBJ1-1|.|TRBV4-2|.
CASSQGVGGQYEAFF
TGTGCCAGCAGCCAAGGCGTTGGAGGACAGTATGAAGCTTTCTTT
>TRBJ2-1|TRBD1|TRBV24-1|.
CATSEPGTGGGLDEQFF
TGTGCCACCAGTGAGCCCGGGACAGGGGGCGGCCTGGATGAGCAGTTCTTC
>TRBJ1-1|.|TRBV5-8|.
CASSFPVGGNTEAFF
TGTGCCAGCAGCTTTCCAGTAGGAGGGAACACTGAAGCTTTCTTT
>TRBJ2-7|.|TRBV7-2|.
CASSLGTASAYEQYF
TGTGCCAGCAGCTTAGGGACAGCCTCCGCCTACGAGCAGTACTTC
>TRBJ2-4|.|TRBV6-5|.
CATERLDKNIQYF
TGTGCCACAGAGAGGTTAGACAAAAACATTCAGTACTTC
>TRBJ2-3|.|TRBV10-1|.
CASNTGLDTQYF
TGCGCCAGCAACACAGGGTTGGATACGCAGTATTTT
>TRBJ1-4|TRBD1|TRBV27|.
CASSLRDRGLGNEKLFF
TGTGCCAGCAGCCTCCGGGACAGGGGCTTGGGTAATGAAAAACTGTTTTTT
>TRBJ2-7|TRBD1|TRBV5-1|.
CASSSGTAYEQYF
TGCGCCAGCAGCTCAGGGACAGCCTACGAGCAGTACTTC
>TRBJ2-7|TRBD2|TRBV27|.
CASKLAGSYESVEQYF
TGTGCCAGCAAACTAGCGGGGTCCTATGAGTCTGTCGAGCAGTACTTC
>TRBJ2-1|.|TRBV11-2|.
CASSSAGTTLGEQFF
TGTGCCAGCAGCTCGGCGGGCACCACCCTCGGTGAGCAGTTCTTC
>TRBJ1-2|.|TRBV19|.
CASSNRQPPYGYTF
TGTGCCAGTAGTAACCGACAGCCTCCATATGGCTACACCTTC
>TRBJ1-2|.|TRBV12-3/TRBV12-4|once
CASSLGQNYGYTF
TGTGCCAGCAGTTTGGGGCAGAACTATGGCTACACCTTC
>TRBJ1-4|TRBD1|TRBV28|once
CASSGQVDEKLFF
TGTGCCAGCTCGGGACAGGTCGATGAAAAACTGTTTTTT
>TRBJ1-4|TRBD1|TRBV19|.
CASSSILTGTEKLFF
TGTGCCAGTAGTAGTATTTTGACAGGGACTGAAAAACTGTTTTTT
>TRBJ1-4|TRBD1|TRBV11-2|.
CASSSAGQFNEKLFF
TGTGCCAGCAGCTCGGCGGGACAGTTTAATGAAAAACTGTTTTTT
>TRBJ1-1|.|TRBV28|.
CASSFLKIPNTEAFF
TGTGCCAGCAGTTTCCTAAAAATCCCGAACACTGAAGCTTTCTTT
>TRBJ2-2|TRBD1|TRBV29-1|.
CSARTGLDTGELFF
TGCAGCGCCCGGACAGGGCTGGACACCGGGGAGCTGTTTTTT
>TRBJ1-2|.|TRBV5-6|few
CASSLVGQGTYGYTF
TGTGCCAGCAGCTTGGTTGGGCAGGGAACTTATGGCTACACCTTC